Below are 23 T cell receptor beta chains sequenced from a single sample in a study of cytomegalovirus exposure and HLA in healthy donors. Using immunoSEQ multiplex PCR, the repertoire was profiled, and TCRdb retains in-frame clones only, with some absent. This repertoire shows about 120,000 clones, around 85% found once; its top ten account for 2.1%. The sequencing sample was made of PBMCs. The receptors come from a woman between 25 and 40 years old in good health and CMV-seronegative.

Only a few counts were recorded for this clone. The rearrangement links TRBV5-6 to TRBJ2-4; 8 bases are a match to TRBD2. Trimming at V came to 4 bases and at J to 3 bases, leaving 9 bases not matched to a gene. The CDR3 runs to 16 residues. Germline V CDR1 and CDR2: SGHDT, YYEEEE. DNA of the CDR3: TGTGCCAGCAGCCCCTGGGGCGGGGGGCTCAAAAACATTCAGTACTTC. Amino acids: CASSPWGGGLKNIQYF.

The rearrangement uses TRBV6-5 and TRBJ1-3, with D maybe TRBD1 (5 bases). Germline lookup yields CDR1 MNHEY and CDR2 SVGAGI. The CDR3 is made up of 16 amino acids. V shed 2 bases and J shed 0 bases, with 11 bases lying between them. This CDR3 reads CASSYRGTNSGNTIYF. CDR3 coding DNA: TGTGCCAGCAGTTACCGGGGGACGAACTCTGGAAACACCATATATTTT.

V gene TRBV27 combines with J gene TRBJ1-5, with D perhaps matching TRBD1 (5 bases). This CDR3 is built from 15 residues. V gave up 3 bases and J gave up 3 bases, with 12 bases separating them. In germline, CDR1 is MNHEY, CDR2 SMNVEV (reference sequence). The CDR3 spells CASSFMGGVNQPQHF. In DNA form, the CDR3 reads TGTGCCAGCAGTTTTATGGGGGGAGTCAATCAGCCCCAGCATTTT.

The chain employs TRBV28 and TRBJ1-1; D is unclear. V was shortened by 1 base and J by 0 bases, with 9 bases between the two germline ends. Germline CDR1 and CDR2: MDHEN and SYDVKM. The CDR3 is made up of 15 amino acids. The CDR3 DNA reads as TGTGCCAGCAGTTTATTCGCGGTAATGAACACTGAAGCTTTCTTT. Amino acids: CASSLFAVMNTEAFF.

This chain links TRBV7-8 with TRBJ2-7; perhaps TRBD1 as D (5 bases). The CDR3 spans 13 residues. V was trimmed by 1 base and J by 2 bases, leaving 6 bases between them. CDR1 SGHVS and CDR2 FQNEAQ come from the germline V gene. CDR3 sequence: CASSLGTTYEQYF. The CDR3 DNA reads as TGTGCCAGCAGCTTAGGGACAACCTACGAGCAGTACTTC.

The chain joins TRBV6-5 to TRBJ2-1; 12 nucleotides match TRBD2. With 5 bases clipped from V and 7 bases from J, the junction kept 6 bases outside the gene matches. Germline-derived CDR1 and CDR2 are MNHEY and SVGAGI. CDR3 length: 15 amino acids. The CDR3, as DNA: TGTGCCAGCAGTACTCTAGCGGGGGGGCCAAATGAGCAGTTCTTC. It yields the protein CASSTLAGGPNEQFF.

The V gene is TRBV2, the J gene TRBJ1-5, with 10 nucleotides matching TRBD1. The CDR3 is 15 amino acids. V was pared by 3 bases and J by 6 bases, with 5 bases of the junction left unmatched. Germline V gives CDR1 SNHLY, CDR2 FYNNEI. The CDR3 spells CASSDRTGGVQPQHF. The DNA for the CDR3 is TGTGCCAGCAGTGACCGGACAGGGGGTGTTCAGCCCCAGCATTTT.

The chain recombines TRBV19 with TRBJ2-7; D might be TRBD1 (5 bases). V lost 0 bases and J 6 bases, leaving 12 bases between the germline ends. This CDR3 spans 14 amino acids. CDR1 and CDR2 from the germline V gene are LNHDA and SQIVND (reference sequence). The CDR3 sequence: CASSIDSLRGEQYF. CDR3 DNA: TGTGCCAGTAGTATAGATAGTCTAAGGGGCGAGCAGTACTTC.

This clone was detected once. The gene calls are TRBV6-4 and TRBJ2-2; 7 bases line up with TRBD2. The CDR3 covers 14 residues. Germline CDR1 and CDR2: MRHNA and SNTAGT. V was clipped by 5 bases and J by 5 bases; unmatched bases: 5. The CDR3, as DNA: TGTGCCAGCAGTCCTAGCGGAATAACCGGGGAGCTGTTTTTT. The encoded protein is CASSPSGITGELFF.

CDR3 DNA: TGTGCCAGCAGCGTAGGTGGAGGCTCTGGAAACACCATATATTTT. It is translated as CASSVGGGSGNTIYF. This sequence joins TRBV9 and TRBJ1-3; D remains unclear. Germline assignment: CDR1 SGDLS and CDR2 YYNGEE. V was clipped by 0 bases and J by 0 bases, with 7 bases between them. This CDR3 is built from 15 residues.

CDR3 loop: CASSQDRLAGGGEQFF. The CDR3 nucleotides read TGCGCCAGCAGCCAAGACCGACTAGCGGGGGGCGGGGAGCAGTTCTTC. This sequence joins TRBV4-1 and TRBJ2-1; TRBD2 aligns across 13 bases. CDR1 is MGHRA and CDR2 is YSYEKL in the germline V gene. V was pared by 0 bases and J by 10 bases, with 6 bases of the junction left unmatched. The CDR3 has 16 amino acids.

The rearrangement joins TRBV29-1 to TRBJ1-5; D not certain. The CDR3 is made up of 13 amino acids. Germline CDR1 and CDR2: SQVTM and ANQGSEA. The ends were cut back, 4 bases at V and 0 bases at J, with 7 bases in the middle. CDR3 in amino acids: CSVGGNSNQPQHF. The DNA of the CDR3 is TGCAGCGTTGGCGGAAATAGCAATCAGCCCCAGCATTTT.

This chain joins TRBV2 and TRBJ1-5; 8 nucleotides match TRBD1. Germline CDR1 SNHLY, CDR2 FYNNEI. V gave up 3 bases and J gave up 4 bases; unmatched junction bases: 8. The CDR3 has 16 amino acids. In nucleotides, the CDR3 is TGTGCCAGCAGTGAGGAGACAGGGGCCTTGAATCAGCCCCAGCATTTT. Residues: CASSEETGALNQPQHF.

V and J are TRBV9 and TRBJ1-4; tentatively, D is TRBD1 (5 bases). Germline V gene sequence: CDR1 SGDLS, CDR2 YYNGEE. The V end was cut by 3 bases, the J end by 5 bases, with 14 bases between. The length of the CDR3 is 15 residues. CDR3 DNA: TGTGCCAGCAGCGACGGAGGGACGGCAAATGAAAAACTGTTTTTT. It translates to CASSDGGTANEKLFF.

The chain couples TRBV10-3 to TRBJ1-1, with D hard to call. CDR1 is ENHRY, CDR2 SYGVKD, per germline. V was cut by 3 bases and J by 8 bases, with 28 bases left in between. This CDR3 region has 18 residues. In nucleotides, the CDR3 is TGTGCCATCAGTGACTACGTACGTGAGAGGGCGACGTCGAGGGAAGCTTTCTTT. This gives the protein CAISDYVRERATSREAFF.

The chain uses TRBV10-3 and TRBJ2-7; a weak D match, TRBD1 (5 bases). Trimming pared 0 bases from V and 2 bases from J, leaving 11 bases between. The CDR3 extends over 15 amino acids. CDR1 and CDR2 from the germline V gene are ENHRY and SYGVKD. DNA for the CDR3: TGTGCCATCAGTGAGTCGACAGCTCCAACCTACGAGCAGTACTTC. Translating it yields CAISESTAPTYEQYF.

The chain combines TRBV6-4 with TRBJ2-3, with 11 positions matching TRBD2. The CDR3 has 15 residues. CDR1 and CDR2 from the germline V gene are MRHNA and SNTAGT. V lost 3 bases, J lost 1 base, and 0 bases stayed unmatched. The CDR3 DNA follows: TGTGCCAGCAGTGAGACTAGCGGGGGCACAGATACGCAGTATTTT. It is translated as CASSETSGGTDTQYF.

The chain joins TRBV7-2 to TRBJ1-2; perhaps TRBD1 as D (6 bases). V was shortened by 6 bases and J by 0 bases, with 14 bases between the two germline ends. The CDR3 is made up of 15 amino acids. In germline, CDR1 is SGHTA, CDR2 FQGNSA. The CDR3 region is CASSERGFSNYGYTF. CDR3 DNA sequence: TGTGCCAGCAGTGAAAGGGGGTTCTCTAACTATGGCTACACCTTC. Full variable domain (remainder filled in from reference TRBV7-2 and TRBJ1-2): GAGVSQSPSNKVTEKGKDVELRCDPISGHTALYWYRQSLGQGLEFLIYFQGNSAPDKSGLPSDRFSAERTGGSVSTLTIQRTQQEDSAVYLCASSERGFSNYGYTFGSGTRLTVV.

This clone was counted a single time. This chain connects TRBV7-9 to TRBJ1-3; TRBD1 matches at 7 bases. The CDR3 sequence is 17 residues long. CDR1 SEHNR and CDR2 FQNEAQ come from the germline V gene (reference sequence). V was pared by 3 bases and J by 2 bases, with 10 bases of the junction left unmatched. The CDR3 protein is CASSLGLDRGPGNTIYF. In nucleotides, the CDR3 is TGTGCCAGCAGCTTGGGGCTGGATAGGGGGCCTGGAAACACCATATATTTT.

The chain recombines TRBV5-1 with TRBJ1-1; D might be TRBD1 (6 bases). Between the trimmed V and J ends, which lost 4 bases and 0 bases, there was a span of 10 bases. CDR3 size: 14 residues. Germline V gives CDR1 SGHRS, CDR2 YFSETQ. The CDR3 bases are TGCGCCAGCAGCCCGGGACATTTGAACACTGAAGCTTTCTTT. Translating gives CASSPGHLNTEAFF.

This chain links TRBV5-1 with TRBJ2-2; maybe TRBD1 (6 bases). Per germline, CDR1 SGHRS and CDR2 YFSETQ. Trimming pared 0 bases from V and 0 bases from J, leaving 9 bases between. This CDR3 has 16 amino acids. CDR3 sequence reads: CASSLGTAANTGELFF. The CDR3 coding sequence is TGCGCCAGCAGCTTGGGGACAGCCGCGAACACCGGGGAGCTGTTTTTT.

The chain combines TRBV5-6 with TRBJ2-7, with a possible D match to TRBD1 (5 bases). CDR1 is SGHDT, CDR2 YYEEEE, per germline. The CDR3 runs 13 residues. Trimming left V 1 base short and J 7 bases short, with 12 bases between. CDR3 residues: CASSLYWSGEQYF. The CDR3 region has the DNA TGTGCCAGCAGCTTGTATTGGTCAGGGGAGCAGTACTTC.

CDR3 sequence: CASSTGTSGGAAYNEQFF. The CDR3 DNA reads TGCGCCAGCAGCACCGGGACTAGCGGGGGGGCCGCCTACAATGAGCAGTTCTTC. The J gene is TRBJ2-1, the V gene TRBV4-1; 16 bases are shared with TRBD2. This CDR3 is built from 18 residues. Germline V gene sequence: CDR1 MGHRA, CDR2 YSYEKL. Trimming at V came to 5 bases and at J to 2 bases, leaving 6 bases not matched to a gene.